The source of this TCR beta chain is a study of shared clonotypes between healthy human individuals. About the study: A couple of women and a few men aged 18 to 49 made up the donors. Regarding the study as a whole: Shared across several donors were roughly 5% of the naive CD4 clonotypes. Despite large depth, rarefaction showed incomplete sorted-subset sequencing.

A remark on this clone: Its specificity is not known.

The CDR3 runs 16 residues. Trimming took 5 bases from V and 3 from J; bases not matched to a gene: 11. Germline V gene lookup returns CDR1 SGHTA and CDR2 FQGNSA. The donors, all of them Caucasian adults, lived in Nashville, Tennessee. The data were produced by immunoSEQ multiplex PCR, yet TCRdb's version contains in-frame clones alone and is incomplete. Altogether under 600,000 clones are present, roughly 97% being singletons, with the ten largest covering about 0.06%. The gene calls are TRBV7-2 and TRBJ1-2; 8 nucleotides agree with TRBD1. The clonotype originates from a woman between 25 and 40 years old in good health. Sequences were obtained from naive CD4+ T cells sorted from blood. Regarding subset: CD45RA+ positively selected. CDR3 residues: CASSETGTGVHYGYTF. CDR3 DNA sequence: TGTGCCAGCAGCGAAACCGGGACAGGAGTACACTATGGCTACACCTTC.